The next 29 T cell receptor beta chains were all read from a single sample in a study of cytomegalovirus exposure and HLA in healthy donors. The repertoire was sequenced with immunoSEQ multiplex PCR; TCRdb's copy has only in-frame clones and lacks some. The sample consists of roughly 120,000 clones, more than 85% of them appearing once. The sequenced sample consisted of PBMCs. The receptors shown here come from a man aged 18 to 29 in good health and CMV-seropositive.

CDR3 protein: CASSPPGRGRGNEQFF. CDR3 sequence (DNA): TGTGCCAGCTCACCACCGGGAAGGGGGCGTGGGAATGAGCAGTTCTTC. The chain joins TRBV18 to TRBJ2-1; TRBD1 matches 7 bases. The CDR3 runs 16 residues. Germline V gene lookup returns CDR1 KGHSH and CDR2 LQKENI. After removal of 0 bases from V and 7 bases from J, the junction contained 9 bases not matched to a gene. Together with reference TRBV18 and TRBJ2-1, the CDR3 gives the full variable domain: NAGVMQNPRHLVRRRGQEARLRCSPMKGHSHVYWYRQLPEEGLKFMVYLQKENIIDESGMPKERFSAEFPKEGPSILRIQQVVRGDSAAYFCASSPPGRGRGNEQFFGPGTRLTVL.

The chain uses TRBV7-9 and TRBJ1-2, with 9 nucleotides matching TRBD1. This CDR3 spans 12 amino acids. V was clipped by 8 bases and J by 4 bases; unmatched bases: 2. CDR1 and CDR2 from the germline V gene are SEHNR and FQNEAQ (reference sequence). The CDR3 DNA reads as TGTGCCAGCGGGGACAGGGTCTATGGCTACACCTTC. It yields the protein CASGDRVYGYTF.

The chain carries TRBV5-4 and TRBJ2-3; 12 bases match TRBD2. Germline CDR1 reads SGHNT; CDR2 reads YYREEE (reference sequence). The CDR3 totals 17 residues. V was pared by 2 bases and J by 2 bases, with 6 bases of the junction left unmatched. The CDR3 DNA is TGTGCCAGCAGCTTCCCTCTAGCGGGGGGGCTCACAGATACGCAGTATTTT. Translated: CASSFPLAGGLTDTQYF.

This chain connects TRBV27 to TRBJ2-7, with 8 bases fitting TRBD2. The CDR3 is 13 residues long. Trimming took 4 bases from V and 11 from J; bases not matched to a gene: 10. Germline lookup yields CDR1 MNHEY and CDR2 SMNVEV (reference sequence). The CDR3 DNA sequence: TGTGCCAGCAGTTCCCAGGGGCGGGGGGTCGAGTACTTC. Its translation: CASSSQGRGVEYF.

The CDR3 sequence is CASRLGQPYGYTF. The CDR3 DNA is TGTGCCAGCAGACTGGGACAGCCTTATGGCTACACCTTC. V gene TRBV6-5 combines with J gene TRBJ1-2; 7 nucleotides match TRBD1. CDR1 and CDR2 from the germline V gene are MNHEY and SVGAGI. After removal of 6 bases from V and 5 bases from J, the junction contained 6 bases not matched to a gene. CDR3 length: 13 amino acids.

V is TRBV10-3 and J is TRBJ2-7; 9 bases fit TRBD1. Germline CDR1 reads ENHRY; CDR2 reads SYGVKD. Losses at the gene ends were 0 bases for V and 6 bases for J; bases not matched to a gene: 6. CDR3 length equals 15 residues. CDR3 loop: CAISESPGTGLEQYF. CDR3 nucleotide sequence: TGTGCCATCAGTGAGTCCCCCGGGACAGGGCTCGAGCAGTACTTC.

The CDR3 region is CSASWGPEQFF. CDR3 bases: TGCAGTGCTAGCTGGGGGCCTGAGCAGTTCTTC. The chain uses TRBV20-1 and TRBJ2-1, with a tentative D call TRBD1 (6 bases). The CDR3 sequence is 11 residues long. The V and J ends lost 3 bases and 9 bases respectively, with 9 bases between them. Germline V gene data show CDR1 as DFQATT and CDR2 as SNEGSKA (reference sequence).

DNA of the CDR3: TGTGCCAGCAGCTTAAGGTTGCCGGTGCTGCAGCGCAATGAGCAGTTCTTC. It specifies CASSLRLPVLQRNEQFF. The chain carries TRBV7-9 and TRBJ2-1; D remains ambiguous. Germline lookup yields CDR1 SEHNR and CDR2 FQNEAQ (reference sequence). This CDR3 has 17 amino acids. Trimming removed 2 bases from V and 6 bases from J, with 20 bases in between.

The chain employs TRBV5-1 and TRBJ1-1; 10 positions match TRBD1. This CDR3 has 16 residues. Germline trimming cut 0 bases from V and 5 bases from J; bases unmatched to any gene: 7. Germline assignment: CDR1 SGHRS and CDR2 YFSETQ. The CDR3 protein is CASSLGGTGVGTEAFF. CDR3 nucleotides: TGCGCCAGCAGCTTGGGCGGGACAGGGGTGGGTACTGAAGCTTTCTTT.

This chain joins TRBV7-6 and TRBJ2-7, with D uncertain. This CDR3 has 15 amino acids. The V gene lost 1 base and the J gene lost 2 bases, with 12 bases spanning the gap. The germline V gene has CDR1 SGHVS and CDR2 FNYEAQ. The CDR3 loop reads CASSLGPQVTYEQYF. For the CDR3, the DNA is TGTGCCAGCAGCTTAGGCCCCCAGGTGACCTACGAGCAGTACTTC.

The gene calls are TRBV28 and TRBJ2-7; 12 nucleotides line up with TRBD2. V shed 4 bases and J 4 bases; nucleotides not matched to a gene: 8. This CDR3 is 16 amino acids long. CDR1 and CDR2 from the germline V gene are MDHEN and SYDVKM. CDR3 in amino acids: CASSSPRLAGDYEQYF. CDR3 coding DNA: TGTGCCAGCAGTTCCCCTCGACTAGCGGGGGATTACGAGCAGTACTTC. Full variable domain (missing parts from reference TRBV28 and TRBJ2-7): DVKVTQSSRYLVKRTGEKVFLECVQDMDHENMFWYRQDPGLGLRLIYFSYDVKMKEKGDIPEGYSVSREKKERFSLILESASTNQTSMYLCASSSPRLAGDYEQYFGPGTRLTVT.

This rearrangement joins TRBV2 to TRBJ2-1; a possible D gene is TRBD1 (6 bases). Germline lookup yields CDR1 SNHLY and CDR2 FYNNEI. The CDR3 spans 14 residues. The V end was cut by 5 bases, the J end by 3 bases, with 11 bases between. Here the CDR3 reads CASSMGHGYNEQFF. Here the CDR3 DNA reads TGTGCCAGCAGTATGGGACACGGCTACAATGAGCAGTTCTTC. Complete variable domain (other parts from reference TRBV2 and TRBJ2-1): EPEVTQTPSHQVTQMGQEVILRCVPISNHLYFYWYRQILGQKVEFLVSFYNNEISEKSEIFDDQFSVERPDGSNFTLKIRSTKLEDSAMYFCASSMGHGYNEQFFGPGTRLTVL.

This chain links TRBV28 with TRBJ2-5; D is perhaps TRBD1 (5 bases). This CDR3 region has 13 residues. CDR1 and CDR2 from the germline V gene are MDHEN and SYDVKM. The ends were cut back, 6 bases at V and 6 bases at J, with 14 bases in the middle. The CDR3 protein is CASRMGQRKTQYF. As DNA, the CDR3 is TGTGCCAGCAGAATGGGGCAAAGGAAGACCCAGTACTTC.

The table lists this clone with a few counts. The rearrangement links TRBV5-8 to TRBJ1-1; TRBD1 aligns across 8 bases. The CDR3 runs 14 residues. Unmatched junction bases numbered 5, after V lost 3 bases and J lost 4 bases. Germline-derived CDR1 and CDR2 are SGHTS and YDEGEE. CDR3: CASSSDREGTEAFF. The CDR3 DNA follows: TGTGCCAGCAGCTCGGACAGGGAAGGCACTGAAGCTTTCTTT.

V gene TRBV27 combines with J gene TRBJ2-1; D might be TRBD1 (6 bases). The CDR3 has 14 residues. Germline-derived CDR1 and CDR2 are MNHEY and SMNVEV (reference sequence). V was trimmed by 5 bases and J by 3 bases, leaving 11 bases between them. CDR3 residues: CASSLLDSYNEQFF. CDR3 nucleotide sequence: TGTGCCAGCAGTCTCTTGGACAGCTACAATGAGCAGTTCTTC.

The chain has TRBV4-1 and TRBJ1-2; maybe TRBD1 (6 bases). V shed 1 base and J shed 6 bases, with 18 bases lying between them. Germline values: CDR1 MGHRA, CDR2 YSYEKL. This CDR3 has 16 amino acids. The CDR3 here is CASSQVGQTYIDGYTF. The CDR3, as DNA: TGCGCCAGCAGCCAAGTTGGACAGACCTACATTGATGGCTACACCTTC.

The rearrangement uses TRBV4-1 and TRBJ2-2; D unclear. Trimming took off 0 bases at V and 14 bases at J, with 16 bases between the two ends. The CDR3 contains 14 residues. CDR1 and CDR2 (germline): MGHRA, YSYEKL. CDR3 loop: CASSQDQTPLPLFF. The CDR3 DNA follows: TGCGCCAGCAGCCAAGATCAAACACCTCTTCCTCTGTTTTTT.

In nucleotides, the CDR3 is TGTGCCAGCAGCCCGACTAACAGGGCTCCTGGAAACACCATATATTTT. Residues: CASSPTNRAPGNTIYF. The gene calls are TRBV7-9 and TRBJ1-3; possibly TRBD1 for D (6 bases). CDR1 and CDR2 from the germline V gene are SEHNR and FQNEAQ (reference sequence). CDR3 length: 16 residues. The V end lost 5 bases, the J end lost 2 bases, and 16 bases lay between the germline ends.

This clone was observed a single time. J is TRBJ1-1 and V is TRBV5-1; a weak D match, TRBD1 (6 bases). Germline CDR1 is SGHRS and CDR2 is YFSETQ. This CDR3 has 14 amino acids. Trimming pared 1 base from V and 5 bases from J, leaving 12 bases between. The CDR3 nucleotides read TGCGCCAGCAGCTTGAAGCAGGGGTCAACTGAAGCTTTCTTT. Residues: CASSLKQGSTEAFF.

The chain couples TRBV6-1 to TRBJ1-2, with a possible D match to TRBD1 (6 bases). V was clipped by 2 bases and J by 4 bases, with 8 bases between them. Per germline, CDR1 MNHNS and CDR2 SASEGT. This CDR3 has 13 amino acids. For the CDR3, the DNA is TGTGCCAGCAGTGAAAGGGGGATCTATGGCTACACCTTC. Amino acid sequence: CASSERGIYGYTF.

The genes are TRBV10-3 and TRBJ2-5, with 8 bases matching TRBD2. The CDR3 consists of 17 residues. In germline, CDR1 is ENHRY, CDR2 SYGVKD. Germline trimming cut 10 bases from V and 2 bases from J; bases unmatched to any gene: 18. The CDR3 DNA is TGTGCCACAACCTTGAGTCAAAGCGGGGGCGGACAAGAGACCCAGTACTTC. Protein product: CATTLSQSGGGQETQYF.

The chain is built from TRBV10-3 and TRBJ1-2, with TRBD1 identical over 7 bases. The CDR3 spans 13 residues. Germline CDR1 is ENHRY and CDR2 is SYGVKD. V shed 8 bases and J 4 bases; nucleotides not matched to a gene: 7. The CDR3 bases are TGTGCCATCGAAGGGCGACAGGGCTATGGCTACACCTTC. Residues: CAIEGRQGYGYTF.

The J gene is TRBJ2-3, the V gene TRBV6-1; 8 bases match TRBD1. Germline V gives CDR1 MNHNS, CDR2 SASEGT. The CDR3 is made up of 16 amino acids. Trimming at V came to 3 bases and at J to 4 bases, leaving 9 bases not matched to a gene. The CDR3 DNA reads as TGTGCCAGCAGTGACCCCCCCGGACAGGGATCAGATACGCAGTATTTT. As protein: CASSDPPGQGSDTQYF.

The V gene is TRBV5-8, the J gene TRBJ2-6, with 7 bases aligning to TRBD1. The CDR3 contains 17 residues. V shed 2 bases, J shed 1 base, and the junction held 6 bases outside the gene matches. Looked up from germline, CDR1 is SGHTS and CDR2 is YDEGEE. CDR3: CASSLGQDLSGANVLTF. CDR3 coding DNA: TGTGCCAGCAGCTTAGGACAGGACCTTTCTGGGGCCAACGTCCTGACTTTC.

CDR3 region: CASSHTGTGFDEQFF. Written as DNA, the CDR3 is TGTGCCAGCAGTCACACCGGGACAGGGTTCGATGAGCAGTTCTTC. The V gene is TRBV6-6, the J gene TRBJ2-1; 9 bases agree with TRBD1. Unmatched junction bases numbered 10, after V lost 5 bases and J lost 8 bases. CDR3 length equals 15 residues. The germline gives CDR1 MNHNY, CDR2 SVGAGI (reference sequence).

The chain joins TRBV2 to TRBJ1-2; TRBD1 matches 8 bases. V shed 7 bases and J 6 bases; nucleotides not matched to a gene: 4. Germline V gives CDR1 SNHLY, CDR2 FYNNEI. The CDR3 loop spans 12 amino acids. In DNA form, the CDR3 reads TGTGCCAGCATCGGCAGGGGGCATGGCTACACCTTC. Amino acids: CASIGRGHGYTF. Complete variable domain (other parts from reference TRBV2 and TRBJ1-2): EPEVTQTPSHQVTQMGQEVILRCVPISNHLYFYWYRQILGQKVEFLVSFYNNEISEKSEIFDDQFSVERPDGSNFTLKIRSTKLEDSAMYFCASIGRGHGYTFGSGTRLTVV.

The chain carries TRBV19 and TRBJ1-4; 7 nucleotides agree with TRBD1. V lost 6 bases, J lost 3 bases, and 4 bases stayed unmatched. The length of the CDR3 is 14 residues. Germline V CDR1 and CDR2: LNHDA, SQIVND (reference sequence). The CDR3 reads CASSGQEPNEKLFF. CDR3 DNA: TGTGCCAGTAGCGGACAGGAGCCTAATGAAAAACTGTTTTTT.

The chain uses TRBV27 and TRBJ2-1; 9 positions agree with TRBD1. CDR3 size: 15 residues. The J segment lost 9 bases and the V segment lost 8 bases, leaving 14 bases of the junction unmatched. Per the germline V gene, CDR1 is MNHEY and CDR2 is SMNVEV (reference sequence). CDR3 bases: TGTGCCAGCTCAAATACCGGGACAGGGCTAGGTGAGCAGTTCTTC. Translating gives CASSNTGTGLGEQFF.

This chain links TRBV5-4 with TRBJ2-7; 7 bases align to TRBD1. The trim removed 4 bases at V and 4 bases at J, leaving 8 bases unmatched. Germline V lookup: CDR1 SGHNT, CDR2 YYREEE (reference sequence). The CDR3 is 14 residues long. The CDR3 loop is CASSPGNRGYEQYF. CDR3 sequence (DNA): TGTGCCAGCAGCCCGGGGAACAGGGGTTACGAGCAGTACTTC.